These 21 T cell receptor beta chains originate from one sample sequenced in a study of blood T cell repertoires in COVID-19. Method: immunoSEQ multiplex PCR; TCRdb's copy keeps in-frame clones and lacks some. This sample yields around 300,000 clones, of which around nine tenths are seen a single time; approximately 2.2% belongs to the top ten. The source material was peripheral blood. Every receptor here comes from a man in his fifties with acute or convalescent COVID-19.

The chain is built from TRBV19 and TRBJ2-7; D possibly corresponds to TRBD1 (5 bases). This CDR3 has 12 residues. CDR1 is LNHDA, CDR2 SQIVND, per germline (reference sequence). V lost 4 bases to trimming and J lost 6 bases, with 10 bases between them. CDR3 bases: TGTGCCAGTAGTACCAGGGTTGGCGAGCAGTACTTC. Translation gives CASSTRVGEQYF.

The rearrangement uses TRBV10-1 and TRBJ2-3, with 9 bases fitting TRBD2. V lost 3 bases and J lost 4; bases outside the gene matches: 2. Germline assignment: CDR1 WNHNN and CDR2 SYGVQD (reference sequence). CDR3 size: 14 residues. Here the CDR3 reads CASSDPSGADTQYF. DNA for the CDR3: TGCGCCAGCAGTGACCCTAGCGGGGCAGATACGCAGTATTTT.

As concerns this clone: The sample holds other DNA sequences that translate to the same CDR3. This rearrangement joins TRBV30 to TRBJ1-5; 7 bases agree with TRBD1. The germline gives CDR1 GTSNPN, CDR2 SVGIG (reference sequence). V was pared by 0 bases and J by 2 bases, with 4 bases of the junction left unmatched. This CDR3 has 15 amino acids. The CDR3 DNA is TGTGCCTGGAGTGTCCCTGGGACAGGCAATCAGCCCCAGCATTTT. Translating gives CAWSVPGTGNQPQHF.

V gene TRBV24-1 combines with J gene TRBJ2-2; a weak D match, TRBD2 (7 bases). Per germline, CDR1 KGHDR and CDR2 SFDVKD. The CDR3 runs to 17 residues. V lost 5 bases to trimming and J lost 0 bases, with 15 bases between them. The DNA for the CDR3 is TGTGCCACCAGTGGCGGGGGACAACCGGCGAACACCGGGGAGCTGTTTTTT. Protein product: CATSGGGQPANTGELFF.

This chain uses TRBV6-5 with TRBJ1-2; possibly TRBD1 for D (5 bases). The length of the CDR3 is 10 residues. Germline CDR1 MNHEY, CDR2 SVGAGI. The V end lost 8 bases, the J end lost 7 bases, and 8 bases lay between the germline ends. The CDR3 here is CASFDSGYTF. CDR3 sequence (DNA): TGTGCCAGCTTCGACAGTGGCTACACCTTC.

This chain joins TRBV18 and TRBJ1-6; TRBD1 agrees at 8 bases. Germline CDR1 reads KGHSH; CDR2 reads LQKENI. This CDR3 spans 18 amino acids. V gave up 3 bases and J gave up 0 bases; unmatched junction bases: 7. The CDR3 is CASSPTGEWSSYNSPLHF. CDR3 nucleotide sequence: TGTGCCAGCTCACCGACAGGGGAATGGAGCTCCTATAATTCACCCCTCCACTTT. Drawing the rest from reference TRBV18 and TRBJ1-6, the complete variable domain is NAGVMQNPRHLVRRRGQEARLRCSPMKGHSHVYWYRQLPEEGLKFMVYLQKENIIDESGMPKERFSAEFPKEGPSILRIQQVVRGDSAAYFCASSPTGEWSSYNSPLHFGNGTRLTVT.

CDR3: CSVFENYGYTF. CDR3 sequence (DNA): TGCAGCGTCTTCGAGAACTATGGCTACACCTTC. The genes are TRBV29-1 and TRBJ1-2; no clear D. V lost 6 bases and J 2 bases, leaving 7 bases between the germline ends. In germline, CDR1 is SQVTM, CDR2 ANQGSEA. The CDR3 is made up of 11 amino acids.

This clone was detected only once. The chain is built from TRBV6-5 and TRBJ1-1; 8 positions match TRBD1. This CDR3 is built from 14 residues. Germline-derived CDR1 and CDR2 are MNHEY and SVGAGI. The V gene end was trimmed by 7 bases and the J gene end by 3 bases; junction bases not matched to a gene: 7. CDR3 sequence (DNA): TGTGCCAGCACCCGAGCAGGGGGCCACACTGAAGCTTTCTTT. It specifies CASTRAGGHTEAFF.

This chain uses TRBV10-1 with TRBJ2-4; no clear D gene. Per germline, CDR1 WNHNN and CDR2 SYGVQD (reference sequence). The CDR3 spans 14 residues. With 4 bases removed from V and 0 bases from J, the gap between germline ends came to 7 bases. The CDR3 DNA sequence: TGCGCCAGCAGTGCTGAGGTAGCCAAAAACATTCAGTACTTC. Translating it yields CASSAEVAKNIQYF.

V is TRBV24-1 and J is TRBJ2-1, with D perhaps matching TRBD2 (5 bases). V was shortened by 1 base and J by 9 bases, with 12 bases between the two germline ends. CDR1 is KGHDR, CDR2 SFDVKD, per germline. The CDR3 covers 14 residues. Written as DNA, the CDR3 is TGTGCCACCAGTGATTTTCAGATTGGGAGTGAGCAGTTCTTC. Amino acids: CATSDFQIGSEQFF.

The CDR3 spells CAWSRGEGNQPQHF. The CDR3 DNA reads TGTGCCTGGAGCCGTGGGGAGGGGAATCAGCCCCAGCATTTT. The J gene is TRBJ1-5, the V gene TRBV30, with D possibly matching TRBD1 (5 bases). The CDR3 spans 14 residues. Germline loops: CDR1 GTSNPN, CDR2 SVGIG (reference sequence). Trimming left V 3 bases short and J 4 bases short, with 13 bases between.

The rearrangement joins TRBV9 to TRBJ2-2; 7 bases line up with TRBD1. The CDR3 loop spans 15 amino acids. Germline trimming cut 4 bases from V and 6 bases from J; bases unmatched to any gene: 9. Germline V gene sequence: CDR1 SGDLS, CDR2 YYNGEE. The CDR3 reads CASSPRQGVSGELFF. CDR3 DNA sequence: TGTGCCAGCAGCCCCCGACAGGGTGTGTCCGGGGAGCTGTTTTTT. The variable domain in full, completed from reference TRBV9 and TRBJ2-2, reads DSGVTQTPKHLITATGQRVTLRCSPRSGDLSVYWYQQSLDQGLQFLIQYYNGEERAKGNILERFSAQQFPDLHSELNLSSLELGDSALYFCASSPRQGVSGELFFGEGSRLTVL.

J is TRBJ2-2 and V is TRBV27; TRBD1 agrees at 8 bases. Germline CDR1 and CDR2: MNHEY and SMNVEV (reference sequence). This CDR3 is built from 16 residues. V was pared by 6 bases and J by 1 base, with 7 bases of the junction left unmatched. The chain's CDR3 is CASRRTGTGNTGELFF. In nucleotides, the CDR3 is TGTGCCAGCAGAAGGACCGGGACAGGGAACACCGGGGAGCTGTTTTTT.

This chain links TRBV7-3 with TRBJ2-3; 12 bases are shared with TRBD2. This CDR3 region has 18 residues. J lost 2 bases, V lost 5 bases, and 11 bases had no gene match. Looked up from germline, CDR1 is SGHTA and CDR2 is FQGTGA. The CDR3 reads CASSPRLLAGGDTDTQYF. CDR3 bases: TGTGCCAGCAGCCCTAGGTTACTAGCGGGGGGCGACACAGATACGCAGTATTTT.

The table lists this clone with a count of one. CDR3 sequence: CASRKDSTYEQYF. The CDR3 DNA sequence: TGCGCCAGCAGAAAGGACAGTACCTACGAGCAGTACTTC. This rearrangement joins TRBV4-1 to TRBJ2-7; weak D call: TRBD1 (6 bases). This CDR3 region has 13 residues. Per the germline V gene, CDR1 is MGHRA and CDR2 is YSYEKL. Trimming removed 6 bases from V and 2 bases from J, with 11 bases in between.

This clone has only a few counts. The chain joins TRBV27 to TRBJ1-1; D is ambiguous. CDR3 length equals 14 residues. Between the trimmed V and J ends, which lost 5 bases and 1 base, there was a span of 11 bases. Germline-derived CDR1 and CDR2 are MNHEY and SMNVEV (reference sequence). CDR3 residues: CASSHDTTNTEAFF. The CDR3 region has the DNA TGTGCCAGCAGTCACGACACCACGAACACTGAAGCTTTCTTT.

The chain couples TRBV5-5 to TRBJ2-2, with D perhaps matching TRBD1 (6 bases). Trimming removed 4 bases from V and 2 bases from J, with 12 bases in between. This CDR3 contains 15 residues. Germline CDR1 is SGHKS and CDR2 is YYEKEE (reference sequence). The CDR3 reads CASSLQGLNTGELFF. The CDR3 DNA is TGTGCCAGCAGCCTTCAGGGGCTAAACACCGGGGAGCTGTTTTTT.

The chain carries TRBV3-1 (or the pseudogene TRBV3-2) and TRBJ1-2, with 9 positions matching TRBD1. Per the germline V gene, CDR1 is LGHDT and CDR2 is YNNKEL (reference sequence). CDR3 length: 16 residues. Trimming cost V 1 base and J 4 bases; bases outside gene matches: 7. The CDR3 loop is CASSQVTGGAGYGYTF. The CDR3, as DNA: TGTGCCAGCAGCCAAGTTACAGGGGGCGCAGGCTATGGCTACACCTTC.

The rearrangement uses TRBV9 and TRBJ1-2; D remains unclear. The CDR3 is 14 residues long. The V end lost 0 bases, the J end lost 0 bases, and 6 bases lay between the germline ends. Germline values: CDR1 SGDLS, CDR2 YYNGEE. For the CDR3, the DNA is TGTGCCAGCAGCGTAGCCCGAGCTAACTATGGCTACACCTTC. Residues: CASSVARANYGYTF.

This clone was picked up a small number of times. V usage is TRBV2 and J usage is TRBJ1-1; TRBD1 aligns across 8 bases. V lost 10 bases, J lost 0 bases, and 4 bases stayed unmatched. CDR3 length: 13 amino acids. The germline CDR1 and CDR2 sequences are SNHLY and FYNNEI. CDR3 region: CAIGDRMNTEAFF. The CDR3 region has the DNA TGTGCCATTGGGGACAGGATGAACACTGAAGCTTTCTTT.

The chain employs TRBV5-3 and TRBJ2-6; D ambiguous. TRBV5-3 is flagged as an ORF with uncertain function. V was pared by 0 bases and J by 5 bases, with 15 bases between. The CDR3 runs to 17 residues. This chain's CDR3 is CARSLARRSLRANVLTF. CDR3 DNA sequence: TGTGCCAGAAGCTTGGCCCGGAGATCTCTGAGGGCCAACGTCCTGACTTTC.